This T cell receptor beta chain was found in a study of shared clonotypes between healthy human individuals. Study-wide background: Every donor yielded three CD4 naive, three CD4 memory, two CD8 naive and one CD8 memory plate. Study-level points and caveats: Only a few donors were included, so the genetic and exposure-history diversity represented was limited. Generation probabilities of non-shared clonotypes were lower (relative to those shared by all four donors). Memory subsets generally showed lower estimated richness than naive subsets.

About this clone itself: The target antigen is unknown.

The data were produced by immunoSEQ multiplex PCR, yet TCRdb's version contains in-frame clones alone and is incomplete. The profile shows approximately 2,000,000 clones, over 85% of them singletons. Terminally differentiated effector memory CD45RA+ cells were excluded by CCR7 positive selection of CD45RO-negative cells. Per germline, CDR1 SEHNR and CDR2 FQNEAQ (reference sequence). The V gene lost 3 bases and the J gene lost 0 bases, with 11 bases spanning the gap. The CDR3 has 16 residues. This clonotype was obtained from a man aged 18-30 years in good health. Some clones in this sample may be carry-over from other donors' samples. The chain uses TRBV7-9 and TRBJ2-2; D may match TRBD1 or TRBD2 (5 bases each). The sample consisted of naive CD8+ T cells from PBMCs. The CDR3 sequence is CASSFREPSNTGELFF. CDR3 nucleotide sequence: TGTGCCAGCAGCTTCAGGGAGCCCTCGAACACCGGGGAGCTGTTTTTT.